The rows below give T cell receptor beta chains drawn from one sample of a study of T cell repertoires in cytomegalovirus infection. MiXCR was run by TCRdb on the reads, yielding one entry per CDR3 protein. The table has approximately 1,000,000 distinct CDR3 sequences, about a third seen once. Antigens for these TCRs are unknown. The sample in question was cultured CD8+ T cells from PBMCs, obtained from culture after CMV antigen stimulation. The receptors were sampled from a human donor in good health (CMV status not recorded). Some clones in this sample may be carry-over from other donors' samples. The CDR3 runs from the conserved cysteine through the conserved F or W. The order of the fields is CDR3 length, V gene, J gene, D gene, clone size, CDR3 DNA, CDR3 protein. The D gene is left open where the match is weak. Clone size, where shown, is once, few, many, or a class for clones that have expanded.

cdr3_length: 14; v_call: TRBV10-3; j_call: TRBJ2-3; d_call: TRBD1; clone_size: .; cdr3_nt: TGTGCCATTAGGACAGGGGGACGCACAGATACGCAGTATTTT; cdr3_aa: CAIRTGGRTDTQYF
cdr3_length: 13; v_call: TRBV15; j_call: TRBJ2-1; d_call: .; clone_size: .; cdr3_nt: TGTGCCACCAGCAGAATTACGGGCGATGAGCAGTTCTTC; cdr3_aa: CATSRITGDEQFF
cdr3_length: 15; v_call: TRBV7-9; j_call: TRBJ2-7; d_call: TRBD1; clone_size: .; cdr3_nt: TGTGCCAGCAGCTTAGCGACCAACAGGGGTGGGGAGCAGTACTTC; cdr3_aa: CASSLATNRGGEQYF
cdr3_length: 13; v_call: TRBV11-3; j_call: TRBJ1-1; d_call: .; clone_size: few; cdr3_nt: TGTGCCAGCAGCTCCTTTCCGGGACGGGAAGCTTTCTTT; cdr3_aa: CASSSFPGREAFF
cdr3_length: 15; v_call: TRBV27; j_call: TRBJ2-3; d_call: .; clone_size: .; cdr3_nt: TGTGCCAGCAGTTCCGGGGGTTCCTTAGGAGATACGCAGTATTTT; cdr3_aa: CASSSGGSLGDTQYF
cdr3_length: 15; v_call: TRBV7-2; j_call: TRBJ1-2; d_call: .; clone_size: .; cdr3_nt: TGTGCCAGCAGCTTAGAGGCAGCCCCGGGGTATGGCTACACCTTC; cdr3_aa: CASSLEAAPGYGYTF
cdr3_length: 15; v_call: TRBV12-3/TRBV12-4; j_call: TRBJ2-5; d_call: TRBD1; clone_size: few; cdr3_nt: TGTGCCAGCAGTTTAGCCGGGACAGGGAGAAAGACCCAGTACTTC; cdr3_aa: CASSLAGTGRKTQYF
cdr3_length: 17; v_call: TRBV7-2; j_call: TRBJ2-3; d_call: TRBD2; clone_size: .; cdr3_nt: TGTGCCAGCAGCTTAGTTCCTAGCGGAACTAGCACAGATACGCAGTATTTT; cdr3_aa: CASSLVPSGTSTDTQYF
cdr3_length: 16; v_call: TRBV7-9; j_call: TRBJ1-6; d_call: .; clone_size: .; cdr3_nt: TGTGCCAGCAGCTTACCCTGGGGACAAACTAATTCACCCCTCCACTTT; cdr3_aa: CASSLPWGQTNSPLHF
cdr3_length: 17; v_call: TRBV2; j_call: TRBJ1-2; d_call: .; clone_size: few; cdr3_nt: TGTGCCAGCAGTAAACCAGAAATATATACCCTCTGCTATGGCTACACCTTC; cdr3_aa: CASSKPEIYTLCYGYTF
cdr3_length: 16; v_call: TRBV27; j_call: TRBJ1-5; d_call: TRBD1; clone_size: few; cdr3_nt: TGTGCCAGCAGTTATCGCGGGACAGGCCGCAATCAGCCCCAGCATTTT; cdr3_aa: CASSYRGTGRNQPQHF
cdr3_length: 15; v_call: TRBV4-3; j_call: TRBJ1-1; d_call: .; clone_size: .; cdr3_nt: TGCGCCAGCAGCCAAGGGGGTGTGGCGTACACTGAAGCTTTCTTT; cdr3_aa: CASSQGGVAYTEAFF
cdr3_length: 15; v_call: TRBV28; j_call: TRBJ1-5; d_call: TRBD1; clone_size: few; cdr3_nt: TGTGCCAGCAGCCACCAGGGACAGGAATATCAGCCCCAGCATTTT; cdr3_aa: CASSHQGQEYQPQHF
cdr3_length: 14; v_call: TRBV27; j_call: TRBJ2-5; d_call: TRBD1; clone_size: .; cdr3_nt: TGTGCCAGCAAACAGGGGAATCACCAAGAGACCCAGTACTTC; cdr3_aa: CASKQGNHQETQYF
cdr3_length: 14; v_call: TRBV13; j_call: TRBJ2-5; d_call: .; clone_size: .; cdr3_nt: TGTGCCAGCAGCTTAGAACAGAAAGGGGAGACCCAGTACTTC; cdr3_aa: CASSLEQKGETQYF
cdr3_length: 16; v_call: TRBV10-3; j_call: TRBJ2-4; d_call: .; clone_size: .; cdr3_nt: TGTGCCATCAGTGAGGTCCTAGCTAGCATAGTAAACATTCAGTACTTC; cdr3_aa: CAISEVLASIVNIQYF
cdr3_length: 14; v_call: TRBV7-9; j_call: TRBJ2-5; d_call: .; clone_size: .; cdr3_nt: TGTGCCAGCAGCCCAGAGGTAGCGTACTTGGCCCAGTACTTC; cdr3_aa: CASSPEVAYLAQYF